This TCR beta chain is from a study of shared clonotypes between healthy human individuals. Study as a whole: Aged between 18 and 49, the donors were two women and three men. Overall study findings and caveats: The study's rarefaction showed incomplete sorted-subset sequencing despite large depth. Generally, naive subsets (rather than memory subsets) showed larger estimated richness.

As originally analysed: Because ImmunoSEQ provided only junction sequences with no quality scores, the filtering differed. Assay: immunoSEQ multiplex PCR; the TCRdb copy retains only in-frame clones and omits some. V, J and clone size are those of that table, while D and trimming were read from the DNA. Of over a million clones listed, 98% are singletons. As to this clone: The antigen remains unidentified.

Sequencing was done on a sample of naive CD4+ T cells sorted from blood. As to subset: CD45RA+ positively selected. The origin of this receptor is a man younger than 45 in good health.

Here the CDR3 reads CASSLADSGNTIYF. In DNA, the CDR3 is TGTGCCAGCAGCTTAGCCGACTCTGGAAACACCATATATTTT. The chain is built from TRBV7-8 and TRBJ1-3; the D is unclear. V was cut by 0 bases and J by 0 bases, with 3 bases left in between. The CDR3 consists of 14 residues. Germline lookup yields CDR1 SGHVS and CDR2 FQNEAQ.